The 11 T cell receptor beta chains below come from one sample, sequenced in a study of OX40 agonist ivuxolimab in advanced cancers. Sequenced by immunoSEQ multiplex PCR; TCRdb stores in-frame clones only, minus some. Among roughly 75,000 clones listed, about 88% were seen once. This sample comprised CD4+ or CD8+ T cells sorted from blood, obtained in a trial of the OX40 agonist ivuxolimab. The receptors were sampled from an adult with an advanced solid tumor such as melanoma, head and neck, liver or kidney cancer.

The chain joins TRBV11-2 to TRBJ2-2; D is undetermined. Trimming pared 3 bases from V and 7 bases from J, leaving 9 bases between. The V gene's germline CDR1 is SGHAT and CDR2 FQNNGV. The CDR3 covers 13 residues. In DNA, the CDR3 is TGTGCCAGCAGCTTCGCGGATGGCGGGGAGCTGTTTTTT. Protein: CASSFADGGELFF.

The CDR3 DNA is TGTGCCAGCAGCTTGGTACTAGCGGGAGCGACCTACAATGAGCAGTTCTTC. Its translation is CASSLVLAGATYNEQFF. The chain uses TRBV7-6 and TRBJ2-1; the match to TRBD2 covers 11 bases. V trimming: 3 bases; J trimming: 2 bases; junction bases outside the gene matches: 6. In germline, CDR1 is SGHVS, CDR2 FNYEAQ. CDR3 length equals 17 residues.

The chain carries TRBV11-2 and TRBJ1-2, with 9 bases aligning to TRBD1. The V segment lost 5 bases and the J segment 8 bases; nucleotides outside the gene matches: 3. The length of the CDR3 is 12 residues. Germline V CDR1 and CDR2: SGHAT, FQNNGV. This CDR3 reads CASSPGQGGYTF. The CDR3, as DNA: TGTGCCAGCAGCCCTGGACAGGGGGGCTACACCTTC.

The chain employs TRBV30 and TRBJ2-3; D may be TRBD2 (6 bases). The CDR3 totals 14 residues. V shed 4 bases and J shed 3 bases, with 14 bases lying between them. The germline V gene encodes CDR1 GTSNPN and CDR2 SVGIG (reference sequence). The CDR3, as DNA: TGTGCCTGGAAGGAGACGGGGGAGACAGATACGCAGTATTTT. Its translation: CAWKETGETDTQYF. The full variable domain, its missing parts supplied by reference TRBV30 and TRBJ2-3, is SQTIHQWPATLVQPVGSPLSLECTVEGTSNPNLYWYRQAAGRGLQLLFYSVGIGQISSEVPQNLSASRPQDRQFILSSKKLLLSDSGFYLCAWKETGETDTQYFGPGTRLTVL.

The V gene is TRBV4-3, the J gene TRBJ2-1; D may be TRBD2 (5 bases). The CDR3 covers 16 residues. V shed 3 bases and J shed 0 bases, with 12 bases lying between them. The germline V gene has CDR1 LGHNA and CDR2 YSLEER. The CDR3 is CASSHDRETSYNEQFF. As DNA, the CDR3 is TGCGCCAGCAGCCATGACCGGGAAACCTCCTACAATGAGCAGTTCTTC.

For this clone: This CDR3 is also generated by other DNA sequences in the sample. The chain uses TRBV5-6 and TRBJ2-7, with 12 bases lining up with TRBD1. Germline lookup yields CDR1 SGHDT and CDR2 YYEEEE. The junction had 5 bases not matched to a gene; V was cut back by 3 bases and J by 7 bases. The CDR3 covers 14 residues. CDR3 nucleotide sequence: TGTGCCAGCAGCTGGGACAGGGGGCGGTATGAGCAGTACTTC. Translating it yields CASSWDRGRYEQYF.

This clone was observed a handful of times. The rearrangement links TRBV4-1 to TRBJ1-1, with 9 bases identical to TRBD1. Trimming removed 3 bases from V and 2 bases from J; junction bases left unmatched: 10. This CDR3 has 17 residues. Germline CDR1 and CDR2: MGHRA and YSYEKL. DNA of the CDR3: TGCGCCAGCAGCCACATTTTTCGGGACAGGGTAAACACTGAAGCTTTCTTT. Protein: CASSHIFRDRVNTEAFF.

The chain carries TRBV7-6 and TRBJ1-3; 8 nucleotides line up with TRBD1. V shed 1 base, J shed 0 bases, and the junction held 5 bases outside the gene matches. There are 17 residues in the CDR3. In germline, CDR1 is SGHVS, CDR2 FNYEAQ. This chain's CDR3 is CASSLGAGGLSGNTIYF. As DNA, the CDR3 is TGTGCCAGCAGCTTAGGGGCAGGGGGCCTCTCTGGAAACACCATATATTTT.

V gene TRBV6-5 combines with J gene TRBJ2-7, with TRBD1 matching 9 bases. The CDR3 contains 15 residues. With 6 bases clipped from V and 2 bases from J, the junction kept 8 bases outside the gene matches. Germline CDR1 is MNHEY and CDR2 is SVGAGI. The CDR3 reads CASREGQGGTYEQYF. The CDR3 coding sequence is TGTGCCAGCAGAGAGGGACAGGGAGGAACCTACGAGCAGTACTTC.

The V and J genes are TRBV7-9 and TRBJ2-3; the match to TRBD2 covers 12 bases. V shed 5 bases, J shed 4 bases, and the junction held 7 bases outside the gene matches. The CDR3 has 16 residues. The germline CDR1 and CDR2 sequences are SEHNR and FQNEAQ (reference sequence). For the CDR3, the DNA is TGTGCCAGCAGCATGACTAGCGGGAGAAAAGCAGATACGCAGTATTTT. Translation gives CASSMTSGRKADTQYF.

This rearrangement joins TRBV5-4 to TRBJ2-2, with 8 nucleotides matching TRBD1. The CDR3 runs 16 residues. CDR1 is SGHNT and CDR2 is YYREEE in the germline V gene (reference sequence). After removal of 3 bases from V and 2 bases from J, the junction contained 6 bases not matched to a gene. CDR3 nucleotide sequence: TGTGCCAGCAGCTGGGGGACAGGTGAAAACACCGGGGAGCTGTTTTTT. Its translation is CASSWGTGENTGELFF. The full variable domain, with the rest looked up from reference TRBV5-4 and TRBJ2-2, is ETGVTQSPTHLIKTRGQQVTLRCSSQSGHNTVSWYQQALGQGPQFIFQYYREEENGRGNFPPRFSGLQFPNYSSELNVNALELDDSALYLCASSWGTGENTGELFFGEGSRLTVL.